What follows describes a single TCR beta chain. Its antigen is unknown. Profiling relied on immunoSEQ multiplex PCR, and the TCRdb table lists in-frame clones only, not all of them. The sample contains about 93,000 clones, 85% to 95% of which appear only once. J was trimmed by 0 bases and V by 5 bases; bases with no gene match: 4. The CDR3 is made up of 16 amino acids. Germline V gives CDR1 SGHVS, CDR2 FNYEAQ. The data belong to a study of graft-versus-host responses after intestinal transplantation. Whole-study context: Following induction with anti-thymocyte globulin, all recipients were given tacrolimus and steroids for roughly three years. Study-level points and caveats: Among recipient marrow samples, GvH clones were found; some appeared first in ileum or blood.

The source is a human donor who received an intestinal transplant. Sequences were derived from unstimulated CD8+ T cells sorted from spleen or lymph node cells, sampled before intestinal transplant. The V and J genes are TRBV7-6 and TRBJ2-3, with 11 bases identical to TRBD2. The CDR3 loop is CASSRLAGGSTDTQYF. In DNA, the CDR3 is TGTGCCAGCAGCAGGCTAGCGGGGGGTAGCACAGATACGCAGTATTTT.